This T cell receptor beta chain was captured by sequencing in a study of OX40 agonist ivuxolimab in advanced cancers. As to this clone: What it recognizes is unknown.

General observations from the study: There was clonal expansion of CD4+ and CD8+ blood T cells by week 6 at 0.1 to 3.0 mg/kg.

V was trimmed by 5 bases and J by 4 bases, leaving 15 bases between them. CDR1 and CDR2 from the germline V gene are MGHRA and YSYEKL. This CDR3 spans 15 amino acids. The protocol was immunoSEQ multiplex PCR, while the TCRdb copy is restricted to in-frame clones and leaves out a portion. The sample has about 69,000 clones, 87% seen once. The sequenced sample was CD4+ or CD8+ T cells sorted from blood, obtained in a trial of the OX40 agonist ivuxolimab. This clonotype was obtained from an adult with an advanced solid tumor such as melanoma, head and neck, liver or kidney cancer. This sequence joins TRBV4-1 and TRBJ1-5; D ambiguous. In nucleotides, the CDR3 is TGCGCCAGCAGCGTTCGGGTCGGACCGAATCAGCCCCAGCATTTT. This sequence encodes CASSVRVGPNQPQHF.